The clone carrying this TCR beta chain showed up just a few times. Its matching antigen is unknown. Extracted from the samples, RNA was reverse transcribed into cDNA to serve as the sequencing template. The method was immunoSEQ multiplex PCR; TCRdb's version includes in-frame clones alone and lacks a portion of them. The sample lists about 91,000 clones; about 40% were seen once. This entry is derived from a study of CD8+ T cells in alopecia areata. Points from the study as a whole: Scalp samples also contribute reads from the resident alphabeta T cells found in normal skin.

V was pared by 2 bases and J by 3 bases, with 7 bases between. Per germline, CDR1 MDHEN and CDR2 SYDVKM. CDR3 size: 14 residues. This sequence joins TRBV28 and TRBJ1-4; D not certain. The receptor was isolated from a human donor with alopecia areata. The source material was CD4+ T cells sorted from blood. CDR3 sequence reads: CASSLEAANEKLFF. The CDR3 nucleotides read TGTGCCAGCAGTTTAGAAGCGGCTAATGAAAAACTGTTTTTT.